This T cell receptor beta chain is drawn from a study of CD8 T cells in ankylosing spondylitis. Study-wide findings and caveats: Fewer than 10 highly homologous variants formed a TCR beta motif that appeared characteristic of ankylosing spondylitis blood.

TCRdb itself ran the 5' RACE reads through MiXCR, one entry per CDR3 protein. The sample records approximately 150,000 distinct CDR3 sequences, under 55% being singletons. This CDR3 spans 16 amino acids. With V trimmed by 3 bases and J by 6 bases, 10 bases remained unmatched. Per the germline V gene, CDR1 is MNHEY and CDR2 is SMNVEV (reference sequence). In the case of this clonotype: Its cognate antigen is unknown.

The clonotype was recovered from a male donor with ankylosing spondylitis. Sequencing used synovial fluid, either unsorted or a sorted T cell fraction (not recorded which). The rearrangement uses TRBV27 and TRBJ2-3; TRBD2 matches 9 bases. The CDR3 region has the DNA TGTGCCAGCAGTTTCCGGATAGCGGGAGTGGAGGATACGCAGTATTTT. Amino acids: CASSFRIAGVEDTQYF.